These 6 T cell receptor beta chains were sequenced from one sample in a study of CD8 T cells in ankylosing spondylitis. MiXCR was run by TCRdb on the 5' RACE reads, yielding one entry per CDR3 protein. The data contain about 200,000 distinct CDR3 sequences, roughly 26% of them singletons. Specimen: blood, either unsorted or a sorted T cell fraction (not recorded which). The receptors come from a male donor with ankylosing spondylitis or in good health (not recorded which).

Only a few counts were recorded for this clonotype. V gene TRBV20-1 combines with J gene TRBJ2-3; TRBD2 matches 7 bases. Germline V gene lookup returns CDR1 DFQATT and CDR2 SNEGSKA (reference sequence). CDR3 length equals 14 residues. Trimming removed 2 bases from V and 5 bases from J; junction bases left unmatched: 7. The DNA for the CDR3 is TGCAGTGCTAGAAAGGCGGGAGTGGAAGATACGCAGTATTTT. Translated: CSARKAGVEDTQYF.

This clonotype was observed at least ten times. The chain combines TRBV12-3 or TRBV12-4 with TRBJ2-3; D unclear. The CDR3 runs 10 residues. The V and J ends lost 4 bases and 6 bases respectively, with 2 bases between them. The CDR3 spells CASSSDTQYF. For the CDR3, the DNA is TGTGCCAGCAGTTCCGATACGCAGTATTTT.

V is TRBV25-1 and J is TRBJ1-2; D is perhaps TRBD1 (5 bases). This CDR3 comprises 13 residues. The V gene's germline CDR1 is MGHDK and CDR2 SYGVNS. Trimming shortened V by 6 bases and J by 0 bases, and 8 bases separated the two germline ends. Written as DNA, the CDR3 is TGTGCCAGCAGACAGGATTCTAACTATGGCTACACCTTC. It is translated as CASRQDSNYGYTF.

This clonotype was counted many times. This chain connects TRBV7-2 to TRBJ2-1; 8 nucleotides agree with TRBD2. Germline V CDR1 and CDR2: SGHTA, FQGNSA. The CDR3 has 15 residues. The V and J ends lost 6 bases and 8 bases, in that order; junction bases with no gene match: 12. The CDR3 DNA sequence: TGTGCCAGCAGTTCAACGGGACTAGGGTTTGATGAGCAGTTCTTC. Amino acid sequence: CASSSTGLGFDEQFF.

There are many counts of this clonotype. The V and J genes are TRBV20-1 and TRBJ2-7; 12 bases are a match to TRBD2. Trimming took 3 bases from V and 3 from J; bases not matched to a gene: 3. Looked up from germline, CDR1 is DFQATT and CDR2 is SNEGSKA (reference sequence). This CDR3 is built from 14 residues. The CDR3 region has the DNA TGCAGTGCTAGCAGACTAGCGGGGGACTACGAGCAGTACTTC. Its protein is CSASRLAGDYEQYF.

This clonotype came up many times. This chain uses TRBV20-1 with TRBJ2-1, with 11 nucleotides matching TRBD1. Germline V gene sequence: CDR1 DFQATT, CDR2 SNEGSKA (reference sequence). CDR3 length: 15 amino acids. V lost 3 bases and J lost 4; bases outside the gene matches: 5. For the CDR3, the DNA is TGCAGTGCTAGGGATGGGACAGGGGGTTACAATGAGCAGTTCTTC. It translates to CSARDGTGGYNEQFF.